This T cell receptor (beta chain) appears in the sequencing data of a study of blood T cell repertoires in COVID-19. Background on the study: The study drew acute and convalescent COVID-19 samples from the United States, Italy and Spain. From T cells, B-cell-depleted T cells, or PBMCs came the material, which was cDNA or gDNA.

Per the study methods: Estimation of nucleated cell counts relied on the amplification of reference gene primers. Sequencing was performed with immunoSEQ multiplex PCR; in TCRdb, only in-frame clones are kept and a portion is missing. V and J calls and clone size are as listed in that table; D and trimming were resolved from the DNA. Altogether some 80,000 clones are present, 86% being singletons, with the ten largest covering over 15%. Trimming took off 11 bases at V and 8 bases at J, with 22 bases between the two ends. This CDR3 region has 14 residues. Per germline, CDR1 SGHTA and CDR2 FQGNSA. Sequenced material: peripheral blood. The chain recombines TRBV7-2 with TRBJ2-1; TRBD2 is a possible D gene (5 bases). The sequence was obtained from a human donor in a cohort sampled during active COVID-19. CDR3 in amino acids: CASGRRGNQDEQFF. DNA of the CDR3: TGTGCCTCCGGGCGTCGAGGGAATCAGGATGAGCAGTTCTTC.